This TCR beta chain was captured in a study of Ad26.COV2.S vaccination and SARS-CoV-2 variants. Findings of the study overall: Across vaccine and placebo recipients, the breadth of non-spike TCRs was similar. Placebo recipients trailed vaccine recipients in spike-specific TCR breadth.

Using immunoSEQ multiplex PCR, the repertoire was profiled, and TCRdb retains in-frame clones only, with some absent. The sample comprises over 110,000 clones, about nine tenths of which are singletons, and 5% rests with the top ten. About this clone: The antigen remains unidentified.

The source is a human donor who had recovered from COVID-19. The source was peripheral blood, collected after recovery from COVID-19.

CDR3 sequence reads: CASMLLPGATYEQYF. The DNA for the CDR3 is TGTGCCAGCATGCTCCTGCCAGGCGCAACCTACGAGCAGTACTTC. This rearrangement joins TRBV27 to TRBJ2-7; no clear D. This CDR3 has 15 residues. Germline CDR1 MNHEY, CDR2 SMNVEV (reference sequence). The germline V and J ends were trimmed by 7 bases and 2 bases, with 18 bases remaining between them.